Presented here are 15 T cell receptor beta chains from one specimen sequenced in a study of cytomegalovirus exposure and HLA in healthy donors. Amplification used 60 Vbeta primers and 13 Jbeta primers. Assay: immunoSEQ multiplex PCR; the TCRdb copy retains only in-frame clones and omits some. This sample carries 100,000 to 150,000 clones, around 80% of them seen once, and the ten largest clones take more than 3%. The sequenced sample consisted of PBMCs. The receptors shown here come from a young man in good health and CMV-seronegative.

This clone was seen more than once but under ten times. The rearrangement joins TRBV19 to TRBJ2-2; the match to TRBD1 covers 9 bases. The CDR3 runs to 17 residues. After removal of 4 bases from V and 3 bases from J, the junction contained 9 bases not matched to a gene. Germline V gene data show CDR1 as LNHDA and CDR2 as SQIVND (reference sequence). The CDR3 DNA follows: TGTGCCAGTAGTACGGACAGGGGATTTGGTGACACCGGGGAGCTGTTTTTT. It yields the protein CASSTDRGFGDTGELFF.

This clone was seen a single time. V usage is TRBV5-1 and J usage is TRBJ2-7; the match to TRBD1 covers 8 bases. This CDR3 comprises 14 residues. From germline, CDR1 is SGHRS and CDR2 YFSETQ. V was clipped by 2 bases and J by 6 bases; unmatched bases: 7. The CDR3 coding sequence is TGCGCCAGCAGCTTATCAGGGGGCGCGTCCGAGCAGTACTTC. Translating gives CASSLSGGASEQYF.

The chain recombines TRBV6-5 with TRBJ2-7, with TRBD1 matching 10 bases. Trimming took 7 bases from V and 6 from J; bases not matched to a gene: 9. Per the germline V gene, CDR1 is MNHEY and CDR2 is SVGAGI. This CDR3 comprises 14 residues. The CDR3 here is CASKGQGHGGEQYF. DNA for the CDR3: TGTGCCAGCAAGGGACAGGGGCATGGGGGCGAGCAGTACTTC.

The chain couples TRBV9 to TRBJ1-3, with D possibly matching TRBD1 (5 bases). There are 16 residues in the CDR3. Germline V gene sequence: CDR1 SGDLS, CDR2 YYNGEE. V lost 3 bases and J 0 bases, leaving 13 bases between the germline ends. CDR3 in DNA: TGTGCCAGCAGCGCCCGGACATCTGCCTCTGGAAACACCATATATTTT. Its translation is CASSARTSASGNTIYF.

This chain uses TRBV19 with TRBJ2-2; D might be TRBD2 (6 bases). This CDR3 contains 14 residues. Germline assignment: CDR1 LNHDA and CDR2 SQIVND (reference sequence). Trimming removed 0 bases at V and 4 bases at J, with 6 bases between. The CDR3 DNA is TGTGCCAGTAGTATAGAGGGGGGCACCGGGGAGCTGTTTTTT. It is translated as CASSIEGGTGELFF.

V is TRBV5-1 and J is TRBJ2-3; 7 nucleotides agree with TRBD1. The CDR3 runs to 14 residues. Germline values: CDR1 SGHRS, CDR2 YFSETQ. Trimming removed 4 bases from V and 1 base from J; junction bases left unmatched: 3. The CDR3 coding sequence is TGCGCCAGCAGCCAGGGGGACGGCACAGATACGCAGTATTTT. It codes for CASSQGDGTDTQYF.

This chain joins TRBV12-5 and TRBJ1-1; no firm D call. Germline-derived CDR1 and CDR2 are LGHNT and FRNRAP. The length of the CDR3 is 12 residues. V gave up 0 bases and J gave up 11 bases, with 10 bases separating them. The CDR3 protein is CASGLVPGEAFF. In DNA, the CDR3 is TGTGCTAGTGGTTTGGTACCGGGTGAGGCTTTCTTT.

The sample holds one count of this clone. The genes are TRBV7-6 and TRBJ1-5; TRBD1 aligns across 11 bases. The junction had 8 bases not matched to a gene; V was cut back by 4 bases and J by 6 bases. This CDR3 region has 16 residues. Germline V CDR1 and CDR2: SGHVS, FNYEAQ. DNA of the CDR3: TGTGCCAGCAGCTCGGACAGGGGGCAAGTCGCTCAGCCCCAGCATTTT. Its protein product is CASSSDRGQVAQPQHF. The variable domain in full, completed from reference TRBV7-6 and TRBJ1-5, reads GAGVSQSPRYKVTKRGQDVALRCDPISGHVSLYWYRQALGQGPEFLTYFNYEAQQDKSGLPNDRFSAERPEGSISTLTIQRTEQRDSAMYRCASSSDRGQVAQPQHFGDGTRLSIL.

The chain has TRBV5-6 and TRBJ1-1; 9 nucleotides align to TRBD1. Germline V gene lookup returns CDR1 SGHDT and CDR2 YYEEEE. The CDR3 runs 18 residues. J was trimmed by 4 bases and V by 4 bases; bases with no gene match: 17. CDR3 nucleotides: TGTGCCAGCAGCCCCAGGGTAGGACAGGGGAATCCTAGCACTGAAGCTTTCTTT. Its protein is CASSPRVGQGNPSTEAFF. Looking up the rest from reference TRBV5-6 and TRBJ1-1 gives the full variable domain: DAGVTQSPTHLIKTRGQQVTLRCSPKSGHDTVSWYQQALGQGPQFIFQYYEEEERQRGNFPDRFSGHQFPNYSSELNVNALLLGDSALYLCASSPRVGQGNPSTEAFFGQGTRLTVV.

This clone was recorded once. V and J are TRBV6-6 and TRBJ1-1, with 9 nucleotides matching TRBD1. J gave up 3 bases and V 5 bases, and 4 bases lay outside the gene matches. The CDR3 length is 14 residues. Germline lookup yields CDR1 MNHNY and CDR2 SVGAGI (reference sequence). CDR3 loop: CASSGQGFDTEAFF. The CDR3 bases are TGTGCCAGCAGTGGACAGGGGTTCGACACTGAAGCTTTCTTT.

This rearrangement joins TRBV28 to TRBJ2-2, with D perhaps matching TRBD1 (5 bases). The CDR3 has 16 amino acids. Deletions cut 7 bases from V and 0 bases from J, with 15 bases between. Looked up from germline, CDR1 is MDHEN and CDR2 is SYDVKM. The CDR3 region has the DNA TGTGCCAGCACCCCCGGACATTTTGCGAACACCGGGGAGCTGTTTTTT. Translated: CASTPGHFANTGELFF. Full variable domain (rest looked up from reference TRBV28 and TRBJ2-2): DVKVTQSSRYLVKRTGEKVFLECVQDMDHENMFWYRQDPGLGLRLIYFSYDVKMKEKGDIPEGYSVSREKKERFSLILESASTNQTSMYLCASTPGHFANTGELFFGEGSRLTVL.

This chain joins TRBV7-2 and TRBJ1-5, with D possibly being TRBD1 (6 bases). The CDR3 has 14 residues. Trimming cost V 5 bases and J 4 bases, with 12 bases left between them. Germline V gene sequence: CDR1 SGHTA, CDR2 FQGNSA. CDR3 in amino acids: CASSSDRTNQPQHF. CDR3 DNA sequence: TGTGCCAGCAGCAGTGACAGGACGAATCAGCCCCAGCATTTT.

This clone was detected once. V usage is TRBV9 and J usage is TRBJ2-7; 8 nucleotides align to TRBD1. This CDR3 has 14 amino acids. Per germline, CDR1 SGDLS and CDR2 YYNGEE. J lost 3 bases, V lost 3 bases, and 5 bases had no gene match. The CDR3 sequence is CASSAATGGYEQYF. The DNA of the CDR3 is TGTGCCAGCAGCGCCGCAACAGGGGGCTACGAGCAGTACTTC.

This rearrangement joins TRBV19 to TRBJ1-2; D not resolved. V was shortened by 3 bases and J by 7 bases, with 21 bases between the two germline ends. Germline V lookup: CDR1 LNHDA, CDR2 SQIVND (reference sequence). The CDR3 consists of 16 residues. The CDR3 here is CASSISFTYAAAGYTF. CDR3 in DNA: TGTGCCAGTAGTATTTCTTTCACTTATGCCGCGGCTGGCTACACCTTC.

This chain uses TRBV19 with TRBJ2-6; the D gene is possibly TRBD1 (5 bases). The CDR3 has 15 amino acids. Deletions cut 9 bases from V and 0 bases from J, with 12 bases between. Germline loops: CDR1 LNHDA, CDR2 SQIVND (reference sequence). The CDR3 sequence: CASLQGSSGANVLTF. CDR3 sequence (DNA): TGTGCCAGCCTCCAGGGCAGCTCTGGGGCCAACGTCCTGACTTTC.